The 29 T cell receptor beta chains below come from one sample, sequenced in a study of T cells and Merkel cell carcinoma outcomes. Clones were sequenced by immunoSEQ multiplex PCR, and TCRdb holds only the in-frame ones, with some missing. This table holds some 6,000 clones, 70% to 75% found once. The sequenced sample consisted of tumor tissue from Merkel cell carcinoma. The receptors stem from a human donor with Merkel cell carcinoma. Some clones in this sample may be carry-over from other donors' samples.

CDR3 nucleotide sequence: TGTGCCAGTAGTTCTCGACAGAGCTCCTACAATGAGCAGTTCTTC. Amino acid sequence: CASSSRQSSYNEQFF. The chain combines TRBV19 with TRBJ2-1; D possibly corresponds to TRBD1 (5 bases). This CDR3 comprises 15 residues. The V gene's germline CDR1 is LNHDA and CDR2 SQIVND (reference sequence). The germline V and J ends were trimmed by 5 bases and 0 bases, with 11 bases remaining between them.

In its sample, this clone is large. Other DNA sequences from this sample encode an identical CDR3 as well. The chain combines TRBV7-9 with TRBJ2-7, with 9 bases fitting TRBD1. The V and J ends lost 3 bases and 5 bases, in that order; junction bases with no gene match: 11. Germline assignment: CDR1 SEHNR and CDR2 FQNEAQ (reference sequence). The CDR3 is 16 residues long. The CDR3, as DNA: TGTGCCAGCAGCTTCTCCGACAGGGGGTTTTGGAACGAGCAGTACTTC. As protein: CASSFSDRGFWNEQYF.

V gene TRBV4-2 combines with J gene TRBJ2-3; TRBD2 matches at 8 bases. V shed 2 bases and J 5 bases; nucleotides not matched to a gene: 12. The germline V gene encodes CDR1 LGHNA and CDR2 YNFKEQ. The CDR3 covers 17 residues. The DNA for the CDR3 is TGTGCCAGCAGCCAACCGTCGGCTAGCGGGTATCGAGATACGCAGTATTTT. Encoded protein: CASSQPSASGYRDTQYF.

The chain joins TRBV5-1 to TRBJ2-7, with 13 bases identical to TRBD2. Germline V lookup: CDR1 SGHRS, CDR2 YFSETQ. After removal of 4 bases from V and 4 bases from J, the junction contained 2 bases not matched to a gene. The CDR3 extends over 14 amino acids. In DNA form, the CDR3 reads TGCGCCAGCAGCCGGACTAGCGGGAGTTACGAGCAGTACTTC. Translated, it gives CASSRTSGSYEQYF.

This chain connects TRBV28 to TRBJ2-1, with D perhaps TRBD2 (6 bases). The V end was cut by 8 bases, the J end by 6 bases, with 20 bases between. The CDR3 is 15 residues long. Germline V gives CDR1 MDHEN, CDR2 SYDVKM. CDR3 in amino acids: CASHRAGSGVNEQFF. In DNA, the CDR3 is TGTGCCAGCCATCGTGCCGGGAGCGGAGTCAATGAGCAGTTCTTC. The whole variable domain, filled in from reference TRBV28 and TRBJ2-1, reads DVKVTQSSRYLVKRTGEKVFLECVQDMDHENMFWYRQDPGLGLRLIYFSYDVKMKEKGDIPEGYSVSREKKERFSLILESASTNQTSMYLCASHRAGSGVNEQFFGPGTRLTVL.

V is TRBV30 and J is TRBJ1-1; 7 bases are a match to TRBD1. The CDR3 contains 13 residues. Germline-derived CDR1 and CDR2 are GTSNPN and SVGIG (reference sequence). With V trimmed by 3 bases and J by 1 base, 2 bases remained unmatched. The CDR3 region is CAWRRQGNTEAFF. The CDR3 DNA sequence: TGTGCCTGGAGGCGACAGGGGAACACTGAAGCTTTCTTT.

The CDR3 DNA reads TGTGCCAGCAGCGTGATCCGCTATGGCTACACCTTC. This gives the protein CASSVIRYGYTF. The chain uses TRBV9 and TRBJ1-2; D unresolved. Trimming pared 2 bases from V and 4 bases from J, leaving 6 bases between. Per the germline V gene, CDR1 is SGDLS and CDR2 is YYNGEE. The length of the CDR3 is 12 residues.

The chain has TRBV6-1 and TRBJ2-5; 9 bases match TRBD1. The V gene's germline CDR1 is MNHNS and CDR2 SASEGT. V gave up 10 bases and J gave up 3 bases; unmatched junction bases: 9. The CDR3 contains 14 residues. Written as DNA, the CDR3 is TGTGCCATCTCGACAACAGGGGGCGAAGAGACCCAGTACTTC. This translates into CAISTTGGEETQYF.

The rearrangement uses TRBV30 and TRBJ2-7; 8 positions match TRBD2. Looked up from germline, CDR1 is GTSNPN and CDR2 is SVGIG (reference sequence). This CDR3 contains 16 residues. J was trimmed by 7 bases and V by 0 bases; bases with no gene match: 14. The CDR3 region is CAWSVRPGLAGKEQYF. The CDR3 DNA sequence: TGTGCCTGGAGTGTTCGTCCGGGTCTAGCGGGCAAAGAGCAGTACTTC.

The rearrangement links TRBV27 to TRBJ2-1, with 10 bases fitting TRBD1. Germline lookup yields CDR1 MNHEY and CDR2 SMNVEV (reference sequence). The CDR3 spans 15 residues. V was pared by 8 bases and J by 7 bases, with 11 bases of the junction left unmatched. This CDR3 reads CASRPGTGALNEQFF. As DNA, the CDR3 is TGTGCCAGCCGCCCCGGGACAGGGGCTTTGAATGAGCAGTTCTTC.

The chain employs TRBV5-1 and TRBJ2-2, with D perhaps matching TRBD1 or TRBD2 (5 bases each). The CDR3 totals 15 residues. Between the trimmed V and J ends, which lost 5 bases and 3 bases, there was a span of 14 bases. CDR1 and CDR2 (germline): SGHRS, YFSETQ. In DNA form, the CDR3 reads TGCGCCAGCAGTTCTGAGGGGATATACACCGGGGAGCTGTTTTTT. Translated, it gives CASSSEGIYTGELFF.

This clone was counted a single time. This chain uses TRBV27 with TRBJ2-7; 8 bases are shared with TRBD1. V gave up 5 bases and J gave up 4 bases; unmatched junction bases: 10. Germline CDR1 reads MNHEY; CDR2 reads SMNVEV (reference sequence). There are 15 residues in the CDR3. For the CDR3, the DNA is TGTGCCAGCAGTGTTAGTAGGACAGGGAGGTACGAGCAGTACTTC. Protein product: CASSVSRTGRYEQYF.

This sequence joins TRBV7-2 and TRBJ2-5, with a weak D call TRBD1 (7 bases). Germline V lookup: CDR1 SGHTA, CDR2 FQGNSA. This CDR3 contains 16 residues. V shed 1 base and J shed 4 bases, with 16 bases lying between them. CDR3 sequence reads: CASSLEGAGGLETQYF. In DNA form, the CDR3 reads TGTGCCAGCAGCTTAGAAGGGGCAGGGGGGCTAGAGACCCAGTACTTC.

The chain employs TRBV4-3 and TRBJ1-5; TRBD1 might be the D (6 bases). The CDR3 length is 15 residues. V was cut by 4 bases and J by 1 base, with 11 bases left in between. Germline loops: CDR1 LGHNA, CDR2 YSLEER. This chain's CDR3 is CASSLGGGSNQPQHF. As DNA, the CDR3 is TGCGCCAGCAGCCTGGGGGGGGGCAGCAATCAGCCCCAGCATTTT.

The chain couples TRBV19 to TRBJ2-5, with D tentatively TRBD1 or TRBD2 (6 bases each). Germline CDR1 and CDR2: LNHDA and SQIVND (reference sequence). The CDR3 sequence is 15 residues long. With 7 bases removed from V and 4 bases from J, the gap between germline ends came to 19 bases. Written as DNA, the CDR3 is TGTGCCAGTACCCCCCTGCAGGGGCGGGGAGAGACCCAGTACTTC. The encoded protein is CASTPLQGRGETQYF.

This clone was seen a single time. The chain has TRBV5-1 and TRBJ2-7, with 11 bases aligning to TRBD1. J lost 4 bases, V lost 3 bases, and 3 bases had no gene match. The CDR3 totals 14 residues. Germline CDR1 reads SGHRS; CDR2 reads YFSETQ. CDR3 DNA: TGCGCCAGCAGCTACCGGGACAGGGGGTACGAGCAGTACTTC. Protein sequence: CASSYRDRGYEQYF.

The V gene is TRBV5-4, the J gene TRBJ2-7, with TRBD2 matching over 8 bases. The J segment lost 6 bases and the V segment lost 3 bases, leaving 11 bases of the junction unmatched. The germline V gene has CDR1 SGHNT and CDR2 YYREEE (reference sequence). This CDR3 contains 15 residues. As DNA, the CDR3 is TGTGCCAGCAGCTCAATAGCGGGATCCGTCGCCGAGCAGTACTTC. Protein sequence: CASSSIAGSVAEQYF.

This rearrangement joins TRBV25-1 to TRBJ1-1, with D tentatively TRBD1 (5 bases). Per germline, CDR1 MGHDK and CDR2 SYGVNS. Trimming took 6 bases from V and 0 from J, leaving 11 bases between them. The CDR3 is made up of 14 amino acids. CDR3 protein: CASRSTAMNTEAFF. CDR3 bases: TGTGCCAGCAGATCGACAGCCATGAACACTGAAGCTTTCTTT.

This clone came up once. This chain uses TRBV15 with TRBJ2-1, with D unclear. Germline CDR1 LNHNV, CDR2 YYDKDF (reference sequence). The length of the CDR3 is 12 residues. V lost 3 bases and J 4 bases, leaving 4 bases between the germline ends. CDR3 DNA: TGTGCCACCAGCAGGGGTTACAATGAGCAGTTCTTC. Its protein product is CATSRGYNEQFF.

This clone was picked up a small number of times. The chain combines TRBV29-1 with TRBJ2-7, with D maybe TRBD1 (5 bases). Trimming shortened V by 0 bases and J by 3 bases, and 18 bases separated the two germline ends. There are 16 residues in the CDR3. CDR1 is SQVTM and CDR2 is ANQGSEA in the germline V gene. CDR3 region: CSVEDSSRANLYEQYF. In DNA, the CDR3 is TGCAGCGTTGAAGATTCGAGCAGGGCGAACCTCTACGAGCAGTACTTC.

Here the CDR3 reads CASSEASGLFYEQYF. The CDR3 DNA is TGTGCCAGTAGTGAGGCTAGCGGGCTATTTTACGAGCAGTACTTC. The chain couples TRBV19 to TRBJ2-7; TRBD2 aligns across 8 bases. Germline assignment: CDR1 LNHDA and CDR2 SQIVND (reference sequence). This CDR3 has 15 residues. J was trimmed by 4 bases and V by 5 bases; bases with no gene match: 10.

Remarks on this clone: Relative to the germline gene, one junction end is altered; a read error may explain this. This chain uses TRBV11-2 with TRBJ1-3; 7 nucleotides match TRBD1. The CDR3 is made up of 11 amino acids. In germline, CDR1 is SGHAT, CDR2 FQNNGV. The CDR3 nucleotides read TGTGCCAGCAGCTTTAGGGGACAGCTCTTTTTT. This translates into CASSFRGQLFF.

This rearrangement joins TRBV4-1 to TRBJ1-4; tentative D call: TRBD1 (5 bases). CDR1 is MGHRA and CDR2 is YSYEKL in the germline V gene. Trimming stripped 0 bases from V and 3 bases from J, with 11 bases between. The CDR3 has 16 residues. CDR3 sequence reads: CASSQDLAGPNEKLFF. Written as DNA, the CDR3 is TGCGCCAGCAGCCAAGATTTGGCAGGGCCTAATGAAAAACTGTTTTTT.

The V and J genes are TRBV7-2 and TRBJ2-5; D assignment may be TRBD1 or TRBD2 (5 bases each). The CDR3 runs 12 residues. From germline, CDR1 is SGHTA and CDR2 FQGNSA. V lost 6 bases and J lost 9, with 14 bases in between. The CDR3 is CASSSGPNAQYF. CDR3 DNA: TGTGCCAGCAGTTCGGGACCTAACGCCCAGTACTTC. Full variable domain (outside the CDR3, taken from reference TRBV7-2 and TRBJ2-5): GAGVSQSPSNKVTEKGKDVELRCDPISGHTALYWYRQSLGQGLEFLIYFQGNSAPDKSGLPSDRFSAERTGGSVSTLTIQRTQQEDSAVYLCASSSGPNAQYFGPGTRLLVL.

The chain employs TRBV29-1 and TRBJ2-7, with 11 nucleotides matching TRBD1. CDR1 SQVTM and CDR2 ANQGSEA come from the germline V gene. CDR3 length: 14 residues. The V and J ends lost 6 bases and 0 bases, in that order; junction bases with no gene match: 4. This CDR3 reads CSVGQGVSSYEQYF. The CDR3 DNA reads TGCAGCGTGGGACAGGGGGTGAGCTCCTACGAGCAGTACTTC.

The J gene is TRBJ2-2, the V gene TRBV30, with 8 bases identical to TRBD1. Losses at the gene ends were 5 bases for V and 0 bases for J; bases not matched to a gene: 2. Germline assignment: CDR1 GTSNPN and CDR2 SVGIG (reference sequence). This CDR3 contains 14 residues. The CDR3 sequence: CAWDRGSNTGELFF. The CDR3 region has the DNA TGTGCCTGGGACAGGGGCTCGAACACCGGGGAGCTGTTTTTT. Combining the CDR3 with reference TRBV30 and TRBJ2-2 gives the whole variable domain SQTIHQWPATLVQPVGSPLSLECTVEGTSNPNLYWYRQAAGRGLQLLFYSVGIGQISSEVPQNLSASRPQDRQFILSSKKLLLSDSGFYLCAWDRGSNTGELFFGEGSRLTVL.

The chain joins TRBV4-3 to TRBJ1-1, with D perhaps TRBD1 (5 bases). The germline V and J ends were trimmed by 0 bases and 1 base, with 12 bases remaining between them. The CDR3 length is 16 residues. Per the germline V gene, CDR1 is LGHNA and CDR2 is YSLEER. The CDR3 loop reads CASSQDYRGTNTEAFF. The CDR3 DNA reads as TGCGCCAGCAGCCAAGATTATCGGGGGACGAACACTGAAGCTTTCTTT.

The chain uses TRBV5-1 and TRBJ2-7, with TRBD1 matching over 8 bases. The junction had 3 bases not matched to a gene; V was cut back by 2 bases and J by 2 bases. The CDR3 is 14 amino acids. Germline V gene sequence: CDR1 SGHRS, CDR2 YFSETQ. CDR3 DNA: TGCGCCAGCAGCTTTTGGACAGGGACCTACGAGCAGTACTTC. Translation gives CASSFWTGTYEQYF.

The CDR3 reads CASSPRDRRGYTF. The CDR3 region has the DNA TGTGCCAGCAGTCCTCGGGACAGGCGGGGCTACACCTTC. The V call is TRBV27, the J call TRBJ1-2, with TRBD1 matching 8 bases. With 5 bases clipped from V and 8 bases from J, the junction kept 7 bases outside the gene matches. The V gene's germline CDR1 is MNHEY and CDR2 SMNVEV (reference sequence). This CDR3 contains 13 residues.